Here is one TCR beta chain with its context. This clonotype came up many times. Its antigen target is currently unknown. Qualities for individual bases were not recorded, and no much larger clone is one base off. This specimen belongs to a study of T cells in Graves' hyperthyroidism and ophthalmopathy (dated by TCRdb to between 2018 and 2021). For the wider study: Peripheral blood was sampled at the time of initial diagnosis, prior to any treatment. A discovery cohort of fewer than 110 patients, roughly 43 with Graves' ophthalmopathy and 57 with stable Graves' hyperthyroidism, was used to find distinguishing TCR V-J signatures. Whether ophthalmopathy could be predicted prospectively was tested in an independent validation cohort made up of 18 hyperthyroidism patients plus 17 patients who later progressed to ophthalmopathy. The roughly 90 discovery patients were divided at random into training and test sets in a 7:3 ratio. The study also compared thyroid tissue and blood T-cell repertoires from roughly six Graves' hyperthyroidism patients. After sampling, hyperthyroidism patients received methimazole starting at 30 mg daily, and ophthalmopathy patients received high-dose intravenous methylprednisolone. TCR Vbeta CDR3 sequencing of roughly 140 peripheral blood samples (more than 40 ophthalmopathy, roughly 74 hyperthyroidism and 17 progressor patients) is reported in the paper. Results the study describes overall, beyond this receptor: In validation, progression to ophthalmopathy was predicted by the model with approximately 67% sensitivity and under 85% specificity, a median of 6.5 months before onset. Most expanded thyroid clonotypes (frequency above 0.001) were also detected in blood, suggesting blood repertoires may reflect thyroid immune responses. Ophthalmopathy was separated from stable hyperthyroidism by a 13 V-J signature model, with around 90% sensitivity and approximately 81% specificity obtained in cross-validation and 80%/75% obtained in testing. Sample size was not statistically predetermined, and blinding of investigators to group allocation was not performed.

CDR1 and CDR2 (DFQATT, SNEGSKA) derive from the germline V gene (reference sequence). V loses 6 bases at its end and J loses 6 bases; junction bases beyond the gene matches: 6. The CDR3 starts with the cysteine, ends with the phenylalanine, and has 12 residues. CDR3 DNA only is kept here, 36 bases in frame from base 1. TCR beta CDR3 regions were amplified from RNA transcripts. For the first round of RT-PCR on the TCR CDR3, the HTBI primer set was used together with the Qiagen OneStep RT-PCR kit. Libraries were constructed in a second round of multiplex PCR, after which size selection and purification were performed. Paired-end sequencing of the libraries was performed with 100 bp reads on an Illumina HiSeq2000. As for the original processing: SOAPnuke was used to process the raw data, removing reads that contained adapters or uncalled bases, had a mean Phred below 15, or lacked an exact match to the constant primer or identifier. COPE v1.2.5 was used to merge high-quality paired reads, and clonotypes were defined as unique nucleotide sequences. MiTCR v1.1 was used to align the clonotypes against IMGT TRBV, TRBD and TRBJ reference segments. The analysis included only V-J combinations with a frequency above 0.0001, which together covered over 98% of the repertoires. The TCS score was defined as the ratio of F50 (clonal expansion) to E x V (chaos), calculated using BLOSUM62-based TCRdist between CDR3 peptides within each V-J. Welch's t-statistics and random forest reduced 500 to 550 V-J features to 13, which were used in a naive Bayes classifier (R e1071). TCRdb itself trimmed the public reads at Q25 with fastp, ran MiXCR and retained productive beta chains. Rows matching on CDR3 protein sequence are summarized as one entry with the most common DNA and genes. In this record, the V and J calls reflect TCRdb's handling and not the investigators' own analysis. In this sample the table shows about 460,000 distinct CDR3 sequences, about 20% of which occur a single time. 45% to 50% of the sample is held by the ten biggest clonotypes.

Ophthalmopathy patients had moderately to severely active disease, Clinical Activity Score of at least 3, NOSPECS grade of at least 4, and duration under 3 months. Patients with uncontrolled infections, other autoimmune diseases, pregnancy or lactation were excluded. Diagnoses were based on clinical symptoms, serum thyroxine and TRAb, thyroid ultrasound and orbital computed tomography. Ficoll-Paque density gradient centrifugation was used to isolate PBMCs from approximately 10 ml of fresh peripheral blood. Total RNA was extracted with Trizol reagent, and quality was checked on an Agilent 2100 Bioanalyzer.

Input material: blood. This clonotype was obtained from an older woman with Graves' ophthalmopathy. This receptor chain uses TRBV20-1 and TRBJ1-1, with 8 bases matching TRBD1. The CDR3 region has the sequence CSALTGGAEAFF. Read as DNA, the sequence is TGCAGTGCGCTTACAGGGGGGGCTGAAGCTTTCTTT.